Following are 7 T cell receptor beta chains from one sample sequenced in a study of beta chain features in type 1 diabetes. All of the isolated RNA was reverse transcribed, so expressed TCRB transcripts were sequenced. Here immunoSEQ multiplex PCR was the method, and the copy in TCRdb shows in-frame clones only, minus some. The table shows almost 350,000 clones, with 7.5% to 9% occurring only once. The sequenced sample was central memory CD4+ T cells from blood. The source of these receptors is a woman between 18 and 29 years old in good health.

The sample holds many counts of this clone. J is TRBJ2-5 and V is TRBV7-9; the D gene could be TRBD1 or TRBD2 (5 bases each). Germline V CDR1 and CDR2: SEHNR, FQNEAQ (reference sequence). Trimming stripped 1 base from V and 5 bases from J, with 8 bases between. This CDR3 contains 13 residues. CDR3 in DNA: TGTGCCAGCAGCTTAGAATGGGGGGAGACCCAGTACTTC. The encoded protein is CASSLEWGETQYF.

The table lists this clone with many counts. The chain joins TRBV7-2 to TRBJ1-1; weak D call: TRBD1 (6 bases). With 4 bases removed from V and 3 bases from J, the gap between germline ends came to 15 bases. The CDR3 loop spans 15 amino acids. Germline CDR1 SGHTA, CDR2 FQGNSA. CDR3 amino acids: CASSYHRAKYTEAFF. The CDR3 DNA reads TGTGCCAGCAGCTACCACAGGGCGAAGTACACTGAAGCTTTCTTT.

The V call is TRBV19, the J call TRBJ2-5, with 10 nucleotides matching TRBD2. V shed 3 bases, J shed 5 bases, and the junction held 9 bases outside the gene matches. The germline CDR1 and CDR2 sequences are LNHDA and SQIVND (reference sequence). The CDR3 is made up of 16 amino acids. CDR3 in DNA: TGTGCCAGTAGTATTGCGGTAGCGGGAGGCCTGGAGACCCAGTACTTC. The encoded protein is CASSIAVAGGLETQYF.

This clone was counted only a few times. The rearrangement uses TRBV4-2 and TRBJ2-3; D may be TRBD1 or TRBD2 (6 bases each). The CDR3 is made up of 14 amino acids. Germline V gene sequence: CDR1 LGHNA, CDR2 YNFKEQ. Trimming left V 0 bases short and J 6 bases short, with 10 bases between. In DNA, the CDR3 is TGTGCCAGCAGCCAAGAAACGGGGGCCGATACGCAGTATTTT. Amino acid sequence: CASSQETGADTQYF.

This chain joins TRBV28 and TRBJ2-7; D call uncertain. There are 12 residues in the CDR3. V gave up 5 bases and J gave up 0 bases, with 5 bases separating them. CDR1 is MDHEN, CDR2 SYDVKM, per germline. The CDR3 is CASSSTSYEQYF. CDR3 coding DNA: TGTGCCAGCAGTAGTACCTCCTACGAGCAGTACTTC.

The CDR3 loop is CATSRTSGGEETQYF. CDR3 nucleotide sequence: TGTGCCACCAGCAGGACTAGCGGTGGGGAAGAGACCCAGTACTTC. The chain employs TRBV15 and TRBJ2-5; TRBD2 matches at 9 bases. V shed 3 bases and J 3 bases; nucleotides not matched to a gene: 5. The CDR3 is 15 amino acids. Germline CDR1 is LNHNV and CDR2 is YYDKDF (reference sequence).

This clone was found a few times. The CDR3 loop reads CASSLETAGTNEKLFF. CDR3 bases: TGTGCCAGCAGCTTGGAGACGGCTGGGACTAATGAAAAACTGTTTTTT. This chain joins TRBV11-3 and TRBJ1-4; D is unclear. Germline V gives CDR1 SGHNT, CDR2 YENEEA. This CDR3 has 16 amino acids. V lost 3 bases to trimming and J lost 2 bases, with 13 bases between them.